Below, one T cell receptor (beta chain) is given with its context. This clone was counted only a few times. Its antigen has not been determined. It has no much larger one-base neighbor in the sample; base qualities were not kept. Its CDR3 holds 12 amino acids, cysteine through phenylalanine. The DNA shown is the 36-base CDR3, in frame from base 1. V loses 6 bases, J loses 5 bases, and the germline ends lie 10 bases apart. The CDR1 and CDR2 encoded by the germline V gene are SGHVS and FNYEAQ. This sample's time point label indicates: 20-29 weeks after completion of therapy. Solid-organ transplant recipients with drug-resistant/recurrent cytomegalovirus were included as patients. Roughly 10 of the trial participants were picked for repertoire analysis depending on whether post-therapy peripheral blood mononuclear cells were available. Viable CD3+CD8+CD4- lymphocytes were sorted from PBMCs on a BD FACSAria III. The Qiagen DNeasy Kit was used to extract genomic DNA from sorted cells.

TRB CDR3 regions were amplified from genomic DNA with the immunoSEQ two-step, bias-controlled multiplex PCR assay. An Illumina NextSeq 500 was used to sequence the CDR3 libraries. The published analysis was carried out like this. Initial alignment and bioinformatics, including bias normalization against synthetic CDR3 analogs, were performed with the immunoSEQ Analyzer platform. Annotation of V, D and J genes followed the definitions in the IMGT database. VDJtools version 1.1.10 and the R package tcR version 2.2.1.11 were used with default settings for further TRBV analyses. GLIPH analysis was performed with version 1.0 using default settings. Significant clonotype frequency changes were tested by 2-sided binomial test with Benjamini-Hochberg correction (alpha = 0.01) in CDR3 sequences with at least 5 reads. Here the immuneACCESS table is served through TCRdb, limited to in-frame sequences with V and J called. Missing clones are a known gap in these copies; in checked studies unresolved V genes cover under half, and the rest lacks a known reason. Clonal size and the V and J genes are those of that table, whereas D and trimming came from the DNA. This sample holds roughly 15,000 clones; about 85% were observed only once. The ten largest make up roughly 28% of the sample.

The data derive from a study of T cell therapy after organ transplantation (dated by TCRdb to the late 2010s). At the level of the whole study: Therapy products were autologous CMV-specific T cells expanded in vitro for around 13 days with a peptide pool of 30 HLA class I and II CMV epitopes. A follow-up TRBV repertoire analysis was performed on an open-label phase I trial of autologous CMV-specific adoptive T cell therapy in solid-organ transplant recipients. Among the ten patients, eight were classed as clinical responders, while two were classed as nonresponders. Across 2 to 6 intravenous infusions, patients got a median of 1.92 x 10^8 CMV-specific T cells. Only about 85% of the 10 patients had long-term post-therapy samples available. Long-term post-therapy blood samples were collected 20 to 29 weeks after completion of therapy. Patients were given up to 6 doses of T cells at 2-week intervals and were followed for 25 to 30 weeks after finishing therapy. The paper's findings and limits, for the study overall: Nonresponders showed marked pretherapy clonal expansions with minimal repertoire change after therapy. Fold change in CD8 clonality after therapy inversely correlated with pretherapy clonality, suggesting less biased repertoires were more receptive to remodeling. The small number of expansions detected in nonresponders may reflect reduced sample coverage resulting from poor CD8+ T cell yield. Because the cohort was small, confounders such as concurrent antirejection and antiviral medications could not be assessed. Reconstitution after therapy appeared to include not only transferred clonotypes but also endogenous clonotypes that had not been detected in the therapy products.

Sequenced here: CD8+ T cells from blood, sampled after autologous CMV-specific T cell therapy. This chain is built from TRBV7-6 and TRBJ1-1; a weak D assignment points to TRBD1 (5 bases agree). This clonotype was sampled from a human patient who had received a solid organ transplant and had CMV disease. Some T cells may be donor cells from the graft after a transplant. The CDR3 has the sequence CASRTGGTEAFF. The sequenced DNA: TGTGCCAGCAGAACGGGGGGGACTGAAGCTTTCTTT.